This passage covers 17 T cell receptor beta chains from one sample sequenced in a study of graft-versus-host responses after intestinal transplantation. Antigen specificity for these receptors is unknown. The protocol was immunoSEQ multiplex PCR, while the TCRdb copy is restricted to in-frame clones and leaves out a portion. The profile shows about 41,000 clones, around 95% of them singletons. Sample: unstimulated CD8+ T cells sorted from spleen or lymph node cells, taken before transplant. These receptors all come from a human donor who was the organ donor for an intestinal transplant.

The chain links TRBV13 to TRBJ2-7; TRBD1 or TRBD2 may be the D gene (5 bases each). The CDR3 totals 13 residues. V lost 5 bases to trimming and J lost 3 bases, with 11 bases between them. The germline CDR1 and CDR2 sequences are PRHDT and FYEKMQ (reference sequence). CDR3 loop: CASSEGNDYEQYF. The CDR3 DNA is TGTGCCAGCAGCGAGGGGAATGACTACGAGCAGTACTTC.

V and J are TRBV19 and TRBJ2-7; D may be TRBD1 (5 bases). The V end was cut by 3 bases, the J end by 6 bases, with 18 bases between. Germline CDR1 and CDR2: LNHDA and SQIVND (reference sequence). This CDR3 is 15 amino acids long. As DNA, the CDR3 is TGTGCCAGTAGTATTATAGGGCAGGGCAACACCGAGCAGTACTTC. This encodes CASSIIGQGNTEQYF. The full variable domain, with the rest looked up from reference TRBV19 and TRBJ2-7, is DGGITQSPKYLFRKEGQNVTLSCEQNLNHDAMYWYRQDPGQGLRLIYYSQIVNDFQKGDIAEGYSVSREKKESFPLTVTSAQKNPTAFYLCASSIIGQGNTEQYFGPGTRLTVT.

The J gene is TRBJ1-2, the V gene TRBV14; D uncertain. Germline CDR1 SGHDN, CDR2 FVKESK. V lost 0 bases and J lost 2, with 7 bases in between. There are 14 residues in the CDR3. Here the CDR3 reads CASSQDASNYGYTF. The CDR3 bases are TGTGCCAGCAGCCAAGATGCCAGCAACTATGGCTACACCTTC. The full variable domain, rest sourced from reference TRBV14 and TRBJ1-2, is EAGVTQFPSHSVIEKGQTVTLRCDPISGHDNLYWYRRVMGKEIKFLLHFVKESKQDESGMPNNRFLAERTGGTYSTLKVQPAELEDSGVYFCASSQDASNYGYTFGSGTRLTVV.

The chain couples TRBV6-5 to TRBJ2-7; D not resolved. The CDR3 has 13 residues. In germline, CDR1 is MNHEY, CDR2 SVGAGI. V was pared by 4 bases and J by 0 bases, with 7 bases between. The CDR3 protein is CASSWGSSYEQYF. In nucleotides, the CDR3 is TGTGCCAGCAGTTGGGGAAGCTCCTACGAGCAGTACTTC.

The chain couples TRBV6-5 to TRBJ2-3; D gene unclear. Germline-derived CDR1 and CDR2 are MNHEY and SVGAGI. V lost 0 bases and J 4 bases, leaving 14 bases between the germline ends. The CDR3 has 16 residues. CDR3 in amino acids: CASSYSALGVADTQYF. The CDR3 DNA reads TGTGCCAGCAGTTACTCTGCCCTTGGGGTTGCAGATACGCAGTATTTT.

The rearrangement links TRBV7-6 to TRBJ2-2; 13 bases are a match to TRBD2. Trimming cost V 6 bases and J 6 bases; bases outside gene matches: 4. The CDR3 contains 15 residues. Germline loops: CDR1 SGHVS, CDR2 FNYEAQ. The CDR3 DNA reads TGTGCCAGCAGATCAACTAGCGGGGGGGCCGGGGAGCTGTTTTTT. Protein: CASRSTSGGAGELFF.

The CDR3 spells CASSERPGQNIQYF. CDR3 nucleotide sequence: TGTGCCAGCAGTGAAAGACCTGGGCAGAACATTCAGTACTTC. The chain carries TRBV2 and TRBJ2-4; D not certain. The CDR3 extends over 14 amino acids. Looked up from germline, CDR1 is SNHLY and CDR2 is FYNNEI. V lost 2 bases, J lost 7 bases, and 12 bases lay in between. The variable domain in full, completed from reference TRBV2 and TRBJ2-4, reads EPEVTQTPSHQVTQMGQEVILRCVPISNHLYFYWYRQILGQKVEFLVSFYNNEISEKSEIFDDQFSVERPDGSNFTLKIRSTKLEDSAMYFCASSERPGQNIQYFGAGTRLSVL.

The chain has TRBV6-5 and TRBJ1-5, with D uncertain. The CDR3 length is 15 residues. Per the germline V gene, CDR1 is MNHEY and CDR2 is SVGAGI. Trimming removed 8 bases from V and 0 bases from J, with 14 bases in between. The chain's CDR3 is CASGRSSYSNQPQHF. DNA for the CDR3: TGTGCCAGCGGAAGATCGAGTTATAGCAATCAGCCCCAGCATTTT.

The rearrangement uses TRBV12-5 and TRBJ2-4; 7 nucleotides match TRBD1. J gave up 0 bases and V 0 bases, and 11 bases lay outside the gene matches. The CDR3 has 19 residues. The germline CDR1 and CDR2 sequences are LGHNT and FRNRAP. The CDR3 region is CASGLVPRTGPLAKNIQYF. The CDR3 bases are TGTGCTAGTGGTTTGGTACCTCGGACAGGTCCTCTAGCCAAAAACATTCAGTACTTC.

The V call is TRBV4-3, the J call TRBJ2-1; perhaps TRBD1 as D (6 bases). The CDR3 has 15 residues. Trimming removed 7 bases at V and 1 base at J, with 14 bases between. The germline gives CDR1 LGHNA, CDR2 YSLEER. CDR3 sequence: CASTGTLLSYNEQFF. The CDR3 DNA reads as TGCGCCAGCACTGGGACACTCCTGTCCTACAATGAGCAGTTCTTC.

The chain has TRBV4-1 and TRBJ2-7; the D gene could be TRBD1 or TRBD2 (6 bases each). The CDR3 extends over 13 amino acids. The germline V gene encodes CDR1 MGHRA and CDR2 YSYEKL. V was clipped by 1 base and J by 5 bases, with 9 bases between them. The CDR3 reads CASSQAGAHEQYF. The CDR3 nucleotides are TGCGCCAGCAGCCAAGCGGGGGCCCACGAGCAGTACTTC.

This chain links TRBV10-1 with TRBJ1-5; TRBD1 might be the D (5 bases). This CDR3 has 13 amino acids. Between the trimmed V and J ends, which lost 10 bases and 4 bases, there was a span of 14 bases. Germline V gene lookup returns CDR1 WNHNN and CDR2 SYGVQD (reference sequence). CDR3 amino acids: CATGTDLNQPQHF. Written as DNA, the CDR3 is TGCGCCACCGGGACTGATTTAAATCAGCCCCAGCATTTT.

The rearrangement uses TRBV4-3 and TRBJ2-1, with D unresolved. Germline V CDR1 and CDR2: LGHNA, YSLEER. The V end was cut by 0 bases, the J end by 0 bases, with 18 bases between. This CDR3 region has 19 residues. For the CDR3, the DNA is TGCGCCAGCAGCCAAGATATGAGGTATCCCATGCTCTCCTACAATGAGCAGTTCTTC. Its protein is CASSQDMRYPMLSYNEQFF.

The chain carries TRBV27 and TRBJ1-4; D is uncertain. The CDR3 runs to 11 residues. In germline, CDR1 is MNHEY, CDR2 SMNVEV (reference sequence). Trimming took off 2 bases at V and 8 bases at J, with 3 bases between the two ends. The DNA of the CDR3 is TGTGCCAGCAGTTTAGGGGAAAAACTGTTTTTT. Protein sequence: CASSLGEKLFF.

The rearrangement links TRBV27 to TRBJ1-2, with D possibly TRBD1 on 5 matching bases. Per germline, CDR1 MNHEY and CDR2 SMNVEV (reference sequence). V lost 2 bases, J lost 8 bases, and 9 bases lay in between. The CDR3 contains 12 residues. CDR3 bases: TGTGCCAGCAGTTTAACAGGCCAGGGCTACACCTTC. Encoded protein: CASSLTGQGYTF.

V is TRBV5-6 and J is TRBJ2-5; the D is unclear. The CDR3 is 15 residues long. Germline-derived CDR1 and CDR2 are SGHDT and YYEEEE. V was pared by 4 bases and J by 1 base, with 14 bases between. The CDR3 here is CASSPSDSFQETQYF. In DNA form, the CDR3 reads TGTGCCAGCAGCCCCTCTGATAGTTTCCAAGAGACCCAGTACTTC.

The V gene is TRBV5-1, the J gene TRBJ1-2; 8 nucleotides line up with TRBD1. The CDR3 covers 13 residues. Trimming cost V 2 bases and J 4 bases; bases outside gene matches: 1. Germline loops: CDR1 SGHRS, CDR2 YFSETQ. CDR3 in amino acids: CASSFQGAYGYTF. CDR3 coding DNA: TGCGCCAGCAGCTTTCAGGGGGCCTATGGCTACACCTTC.